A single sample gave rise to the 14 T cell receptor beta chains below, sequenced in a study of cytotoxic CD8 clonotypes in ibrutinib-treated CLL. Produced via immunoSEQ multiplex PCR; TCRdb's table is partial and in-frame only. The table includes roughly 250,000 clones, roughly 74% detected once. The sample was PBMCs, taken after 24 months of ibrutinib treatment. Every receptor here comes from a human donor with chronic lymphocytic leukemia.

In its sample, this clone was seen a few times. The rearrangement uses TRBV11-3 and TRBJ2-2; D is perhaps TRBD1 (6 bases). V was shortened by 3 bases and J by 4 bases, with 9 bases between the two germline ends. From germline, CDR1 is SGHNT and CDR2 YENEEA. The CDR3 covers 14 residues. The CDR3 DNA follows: TGTGCCAGCAGCTTTCAGGGGAGCACCGGGGAGCTGTTTTTT. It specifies CASSFQGSTGELFF.

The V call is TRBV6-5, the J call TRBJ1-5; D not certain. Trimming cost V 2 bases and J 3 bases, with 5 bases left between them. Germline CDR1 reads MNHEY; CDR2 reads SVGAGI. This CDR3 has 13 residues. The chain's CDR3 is CASSYDFNQPQHF. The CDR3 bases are TGTGCCAGCAGTTACGATTTCAATCAGCCCCAGCATTTT.

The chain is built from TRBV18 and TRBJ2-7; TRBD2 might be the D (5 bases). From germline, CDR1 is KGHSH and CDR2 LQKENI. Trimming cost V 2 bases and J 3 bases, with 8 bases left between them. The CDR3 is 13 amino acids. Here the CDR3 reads CASSPTRYYEQYF. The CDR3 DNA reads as TGTGCCAGCTCACCAACTAGATACTACGAGCAGTACTTC.

The CDR3 DNA sequence: TGTGCCAGCAGCCCAAGTGGGGAAGATACGCAGTATTTT. It translates to CASSPSGEDTQYF. The V and J genes are TRBV9 and TRBJ2-3; no reliable D call. This CDR3 is 13 amino acids long. Germline assignment: CDR1 SGDLS and CDR2 YYNGEE. The V and J ends lost 4 bases and 5 bases respectively, with 11 bases between them.

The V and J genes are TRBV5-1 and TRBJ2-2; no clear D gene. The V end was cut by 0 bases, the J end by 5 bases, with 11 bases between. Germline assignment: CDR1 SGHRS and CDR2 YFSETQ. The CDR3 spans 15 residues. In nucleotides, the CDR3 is TGCGCCAGCAGCTTGGAGGAAGCAGGAACCGGGGAGCTGTTTTTT. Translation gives CASSLEEAGTGELFF. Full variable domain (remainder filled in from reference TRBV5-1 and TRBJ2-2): KAGVTQTPRYLIKTRGQQVTLSCSPISGHRSVSWYQQTPGQGLQFLFEYFSETQRNKGNFPGRFSGRQFSNSRSEMNVSTLELGDSALYLCASSLEEAGTGELFFGEGSRLTVL.

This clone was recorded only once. The CDR3 loop reads CASSQARVDTQYF. CDR3 DNA: TGCGCCAGCAGCCAAGCGAGGGTAGATACGCAGTATTTT. The rearrangement links TRBV4-1 to TRBJ2-3; tentatively, D is TRBD2 (5 bases). The germline gives CDR1 MGHRA, CDR2 YSYEKL. V lost 1 base, J lost 5 bases, and 7 bases lay in between. There are 13 residues in the CDR3.

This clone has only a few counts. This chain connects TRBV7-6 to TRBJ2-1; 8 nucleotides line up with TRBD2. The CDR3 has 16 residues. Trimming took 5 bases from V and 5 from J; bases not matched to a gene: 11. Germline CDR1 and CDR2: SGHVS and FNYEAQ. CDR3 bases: TGTGCCAGCAGCCTACGCCCCTTTAGCGGGGACAATGAGCAGTTCTTC. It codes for CASSLRPFSGDNEQFF. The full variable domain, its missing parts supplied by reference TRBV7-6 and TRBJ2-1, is GAGVSQSPRYKVTKRGQDVALRCDPISGHVSLYWYRQALGQGPEFLTYFNYEAQQDKSGLPNDRFSAERPEGSISTLTIQRTEQRDSAMYRCASSLRPFSGDNEQFFGPGTRLTVL.

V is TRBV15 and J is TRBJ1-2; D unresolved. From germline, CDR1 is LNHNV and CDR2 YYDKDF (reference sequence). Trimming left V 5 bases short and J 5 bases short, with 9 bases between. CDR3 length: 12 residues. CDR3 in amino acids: CATSSDSYGYTF. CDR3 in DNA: TGTGCCACCAGCTCGGACTCTTATGGCTACACCTTC.

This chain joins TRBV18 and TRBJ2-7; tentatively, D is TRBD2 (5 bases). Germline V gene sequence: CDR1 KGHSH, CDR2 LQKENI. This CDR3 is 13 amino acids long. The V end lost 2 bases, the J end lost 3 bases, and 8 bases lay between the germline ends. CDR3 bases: TGTGCCAGCTCACCAGGACTTAGCTACGAGCAGTACTTC. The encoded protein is CASSPGLSYEQYF.

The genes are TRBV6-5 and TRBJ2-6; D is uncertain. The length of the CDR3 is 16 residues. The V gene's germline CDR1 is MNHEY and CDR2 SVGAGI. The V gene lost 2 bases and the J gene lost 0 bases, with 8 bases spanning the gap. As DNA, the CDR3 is TGTGCCAGCAGTTACCCAGTTGTCTCTGGGGCCAACGTCCTGACTTTC. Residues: CASSYPVVSGANVLTF.

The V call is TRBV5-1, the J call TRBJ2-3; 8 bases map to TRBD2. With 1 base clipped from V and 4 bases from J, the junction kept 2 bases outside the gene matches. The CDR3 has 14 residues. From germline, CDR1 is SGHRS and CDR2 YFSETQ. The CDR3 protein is CASSLREGPDTQYF. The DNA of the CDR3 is TGCGCCAGCAGCTTGCGGGAGGGCCCAGATACGCAGTATTTT.

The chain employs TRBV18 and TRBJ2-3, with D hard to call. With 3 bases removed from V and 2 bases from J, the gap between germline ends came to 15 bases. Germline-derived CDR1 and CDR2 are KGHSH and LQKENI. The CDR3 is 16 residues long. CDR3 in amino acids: CASSPSGTPNTDTQYF. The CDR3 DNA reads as TGTGCCAGCTCACCGTCCGGAACGCCAAACACAGATACGCAGTATTTT.

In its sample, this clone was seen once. CDR3: CSVETQGAWETQYF. Here the CDR3 DNA reads TGCAGCGTTGAAACACAGGGGGCGTGGGAGACCCAGTACTTC. The V and J genes are TRBV29-1 and TRBJ2-5; 9 bases align to TRBD1. CDR3 length: 14 residues. CDR1 is SQVTM and CDR2 is ANQGSEA in the germline V gene. Unmatched junction bases numbered 6, after V lost 2 bases and J lost 5 bases.

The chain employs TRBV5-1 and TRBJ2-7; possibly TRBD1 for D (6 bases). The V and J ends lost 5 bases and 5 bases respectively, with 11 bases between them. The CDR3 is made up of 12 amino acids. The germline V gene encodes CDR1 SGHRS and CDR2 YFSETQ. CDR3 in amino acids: CASSTGNNEQYF. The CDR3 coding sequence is TGCGCCAGCAGTACAGGGAACAACGAGCAGTACTTC.